This TCR beta chain came from a study of T cell repertoires and Cas9 in healthy adults (dated by TCRdb to the late 2010s). About the full investigation: Within the CD4 and CD8 compartments, SpCas9-reactive T cells were assessed for multi-effector potency, cytotoxicity and lineage determination. The study looked at preexisting T cell immunity to the Streptococcus pyogenes Cas9 nuclease (SpCas9), which is used in CRISPR gene editing. The full study reports these points: SpCas9-reactive regulatory T cells were reported to mitigate proliferation and function of SpCas9-reactive effector T cells in vitro.

Donors were healthy humans. This clone was seen just once. What this receptor recognizes is not known. Base qualities are missing; no much larger clone stands one base away. The library was made by the immunoSEQ multiplex PCR assay. TCRdb took this table from immuneACCESS and kept in-frame rearrangements with V and J called. Such tables lack part of the clones; where checked against another copy, unresolved V genes explain under half of the gap, and the rest is unexplained. The sample records 20,000 to 25,000 clones, around 90% of which are singletons. About 0.87% of the sample goes to the ten largest clones. The CDR3 contains 15 residues, cysteine and phenylalanine counted. The only DNA kept is the CDR3, 45 bases in frame from the first base. The trim is 5 bases for V and 5 bases for J, with a gap of 16 bases between the germline ends. Reading the germline V gene (reference sequence) gives CDR1 LNHDA and CDR2 SQIVND.

The origin of this receptor is a human donor in good health. Source material: CD4+ effector T cells (CD127+, CD25-, CD137-, CD154-) from PBMCs; culture status not recorded. The V and J genes are TRBV19 and TRBJ1-5; the D segment could be TRBD1, given 6 matching bases. CDR3 reads: CASSRAGTSYQPQHF. The DNA sequence follows: TGTGCCAGTAGTCGAGCGGGGACATCATATCAGCCCCAGCATTTT.